This T cell receptor (beta chain) was sequenced for a study of spatial heterogeneity in lung cancer. Study as a whole: A consistent excess of beta-chain over alpha-chain sequences was detected.

Looked up from germline, CDR1 is MNHEY and CDR2 is SVGAGI. CDR3 length: 14 residues. V shed 7 bases, J shed 6 bases, and the junction held 9 bases outside the gene matches. TCRdb independently ran MiXCR on the 5' RACE reads; one entry per CDR3 protein. The table has about 92,000 distinct CDR3 sequences, roughly 12% seen once. This clonotype was counted ten times or more. Described time point: sample taken at primary tumor resection. The donors, 70 or so patients with untreated early-stage non-small cell lung cancer, provided the samples. Whole RNA from tumor, nontumor lung or frozen PBMC was sequenced unsorted.

Sequenced material: PBMCs, taken at surgery. This receptor was obtained from a male donor with early-stage non-small cell lung cancer. This sequence joins TRBV6-5 and TRBJ2-3; 8 bases agree with TRBD1. CDR3: CASNVRQGRDTQYF. The DNA of the CDR3 is TGTGCCAGCAACGTTCGACAGGGGCGGGATACGCAGTATTTT.